This T cell receptor (beta chain) was identified during a study of CD8 T cells in Susac syndrome (dated by TCRdb to about 2019). Regarding the complete study: The study used repertoire sequencing to test whether antigen drove CD8+ T cell activation and differentiation in Susac syndrome. The study compared CD8+ T cell repertoire clonality among around 11 healthy donors, roughly 14 Susac syndrome patients and roughly 16 multiple sclerosis patients.

Peripheral blood CD8+ and CD4+ T cells from healthy donors, Susac syndrome patients and multiple sclerosis patients were profiled using high-throughput TCR beta sequencing. Treatment-naive patients with stable or active relapsing-remitting disease fulfilling revised McDonald criteria were used as multiple sclerosis controls. Bulk CD8+ and CD4+ T cells were purified by magnetic negative isolation, while CD8+ TEMRA cells were enriched using FACS. Blood was collected in EDTA tubes and processed within 24 hours, with PBMCs isolated through density gradient centrifugation. PBMCs intended for TCR sequencing were cryopreserved in liquid nitrogen and thawed later in a water bath at 37 degrees C. A purity of at least 90% was achieved for sorted or isolated CD4+, CD8+ and CD8+ TEMRA cells. RNA was extracted using the RNeasy kit, and about 0.45 to 1 microgram was reverse transcribed with random hexamers. The immunoSEQ multiplex PCR assay, covering 54 Vbeta and 13 Jbeta segments, was used to amplify TCR beta CDR3 regions. To correct PCR amplification bias, a synthetic template baseline was used for both primer optimization and computational correction. The paper's data handling went like this. Reads were annotated to V, D and J genes per IMGT and analyzed with immunoSEQ Analyzer, keeping only productive sequences. Clonality was calculated as one minus the Shannon entropy normalized by log2 of the number of productive unique sequences. For each patient and control, public and private clones were evaluated within the 100 most prevalent clones. Clones were defined as Susac-specific if absent from the healthy and MS cohorts, from 1052 published viral clones and from other ImmuneACCESS disease sequences. The public reads were quality trimmed at Q25 with fastp and then assembled into clones with MiXCR by TCRdb, keeping productive beta chains. CDR3 protein duplicates are merged, each entry listing the most common genes and DNA. These V and J calls are TCRdb output, not the study's own analysis. Within this sample are some 300,000 distinct CDR3 sequences, with approximately 85% of them counted one time only. The top ten constitute roughly 0.21% of the sample.

Study-level results and caveats: The number of individuals in the TCR sequencing and HLA analysis was acknowledged as relatively small.

Turning to this clonotype: There is no known antigen for this receptor. No much larger clone is present one base from it, and per-base qualities are unavailable.

There are 16 amino acids in the CDR3, from cysteine to phenylalanine inclusive. Of the read, only the CDR3 DNA is kept; its 48 bases are in frame from base 1. Taken from the germline V gene (reference sequence), the CDR1 and CDR2 loops are SEHNR and FQNEAQ. V ends up 6 bases short and J 0 bases short, with an unmatched junction base count of 7. The rearranged segments are TRBV7-9 and TRBJ1-2; 10 bases in the junction line up with TRBD1. The clonotype originates from a human donor with multiple sclerosis. The sequenced material came from CD8+ T cells from PBMCs. The sequenced DNA is TGTGCCAGCAGACAAGGACAGGGGGTGGCTAACTATGGCTACACCTTC. Translated, it gives CASRQGQGVANYGYTF. The reference TRBV7-9 and TRBJ1-2 proteins fill in what lies around the CDR3, so the full variable domain reads DTGVSQNPRHKITKRGQNVTFRCDPISEHNRLYWYRQTLGQGPEFLTYFQNEAQLEKSRLLSDRFSAERPKGSFSTLEIQRTEQGDSAMYLCASRQGQGVANYGYTFGSGTRLTVV.